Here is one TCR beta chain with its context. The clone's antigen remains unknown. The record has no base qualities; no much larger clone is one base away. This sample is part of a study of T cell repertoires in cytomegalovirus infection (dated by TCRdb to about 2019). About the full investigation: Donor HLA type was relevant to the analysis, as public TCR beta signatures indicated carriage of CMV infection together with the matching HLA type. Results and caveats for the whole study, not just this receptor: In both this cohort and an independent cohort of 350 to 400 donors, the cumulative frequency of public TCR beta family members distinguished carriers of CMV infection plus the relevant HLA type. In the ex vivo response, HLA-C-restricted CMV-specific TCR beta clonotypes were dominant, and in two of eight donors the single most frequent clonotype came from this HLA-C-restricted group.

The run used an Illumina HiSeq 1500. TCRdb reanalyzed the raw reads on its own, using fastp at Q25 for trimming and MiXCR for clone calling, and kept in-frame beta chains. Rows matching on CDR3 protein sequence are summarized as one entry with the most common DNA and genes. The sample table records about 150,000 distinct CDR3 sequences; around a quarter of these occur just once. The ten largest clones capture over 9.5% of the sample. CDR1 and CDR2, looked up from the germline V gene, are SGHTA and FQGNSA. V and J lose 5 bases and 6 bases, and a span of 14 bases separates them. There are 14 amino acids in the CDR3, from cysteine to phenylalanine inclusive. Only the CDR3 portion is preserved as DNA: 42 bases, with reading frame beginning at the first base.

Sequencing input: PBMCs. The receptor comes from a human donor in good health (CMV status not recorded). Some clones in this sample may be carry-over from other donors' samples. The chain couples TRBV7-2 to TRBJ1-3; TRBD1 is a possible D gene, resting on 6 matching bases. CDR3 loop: CASSRRRGENTIYF. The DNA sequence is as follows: TGTGCCAGCAGCCGCCGCAGGGGAGAAAACACCATATATTTT.